These 19 T cell receptor beta chains were sequenced from one sample in a study of post-analysis software for immune sequencing data. Findings and caveats of the study: Four to six TRBV segments were more frequent in patients than controls; TRBV5-6, TRBV5-1 and TRBV20-1 belonged to this group.

What these receptors recognize is not known. Unique molecular identifiers were present in the TCR beta cDNA libraries. Each CDR3 protein gets one entry after TCRdb re-called the PCR reads with MiXCR. The sample lists hundreds of thousands of distinct CDR3 sequences, roughly 27% seen once, with around 0.56% in the top ten. Sequenced material: blood. The source of these receptors is a girl aged 5-17 years with multiple sclerosis.

The chain couples TRBV6-5 to TRBJ2-1, with 11 bases lining up with TRBD2. The CDR3 totals 14 residues. The V gene's germline CDR1 is MNHEY and CDR2 SVGAGI. V dropped 6 bases and J dropped 5; count of bases not matched to a gene: 3. CDR3: CASRGLAENNEQFF. Here the CDR3 DNA reads TGTGCCAGCAGGGGACTAGCGGAAAACAATGAGCAGTTCTTC.

This clonotype was recorded a few times. J is TRBJ2-5 and V is TRBV20-1; 8 nucleotides line up with TRBD2. The J call is uncertain, as TRBJ2-7 better fits the DNA end. CDR1 is DFQATT, CDR2 SNEGSKA, per germline (reference sequence). The CDR3 is made up of 15 amino acids. DNA of the CDR3: TGCAGTGCTAGGGAGCGAGCGGGGGTCCGGTACGAGCAGTACTTC. It translates to CSARERAGVRYEQYF.

This chain connects TRBV10-3 to TRBJ2-3, with 12 bases that match TRBD1. The ends lost 6 bases at V and 5 bases at J; junction bases unmatched: 6. Germline V CDR1 and CDR2: ENHRY, SYGVKD. CDR3 size: 15 residues. In nucleotides, the CDR3 is TGTGCCATCAGGCGGGACAGGGGGCCAATAGATACGCAGTATTTT. Translating it yields CAIRRDRGPIDTQYF.

The chain links TRBV4-2 to TRBJ2-4; D could derive from TRBD1 or TRBD2 (5 bases each). CDR3 length: 12 amino acids. Trimming pared 5 bases from V and 13 bases from J, leaving 15 bases between. Germline CDR1 is LGHNA and CDR2 is YNFKEQ. CDR3 nucleotide sequence: TGTGCCAGCAGCATAAGGTTCAGGGAGCAGTACTTC. It encodes CASSIRFREQYF.

About this clonotype itself: The junction departs from the called germline gene at one end, perhaps through a read error. The CDR3 nucleotides are TGTGCCATCGTAGACAGGCTCAATCAGCCCCGGCATTTT. Translated, it gives CAIVDRLNQPRHF. The chain employs TRBV10-3 and TRBJ1-5, with D maybe TRBD1 (6 bases). Germline V gene data show CDR1 as ENHRY and CDR2 as SYGVKD. This CDR3 comprises 13 residues.

DNA for the CDR3: TGCAGTGTCTCACTGGGGGGCATGAACACTGAAGCTTTCTTT. Amino acids: CSVSLGGMNTEAFF. V is TRBV20-1 and J is TRBJ1-1; possible D gene TRBD1, 6 bases. The CDR3 sequence is 14 residues long. Germline values: CDR1 DFQATT, CDR2 SNEGSKA (reference sequence). V was shortened by 7 bases and J by 0 bases, with 15 bases between the two germline ends.

Comment on this clonotype: At one of its ends the junction is not consistent with the germline gene, which may arise from a read error. The rearrangement uses TRBV4-3 and TRBJ2-1; 8 positions match TRBD2. This CDR3 has 13 amino acids. Looked up from germline, CDR1 is LGHNA and CDR2 is YSLEER. CDR3 nucleotide sequence: TGCGCCAGCAGCCAAGAAAGCCAGCGGGAGCCGTTCTTC. This translates into CASSQESQREPFF.

The chain joins TRBV7-2 to TRBJ2-2, with 12 bases lining up with TRBD2. CDR3 size: 15 residues. CDR1 is SGHTA, CDR2 FQGNSA, per germline. Trimming removed 4 bases from V and 3 bases from J; junction bases left unmatched: 0. CDR3 sequence reads: CASSWTSGDTGELFF. CDR3 coding DNA: TGTGCCAGCAGCTGGACTAGCGGGGACACCGGGGAGCTGTTTTTT.

This clonotype was observed a handful of times. This chain connects TRBV7-8 to TRBJ2-7, with no clear D. Germline values: CDR1 SGHVS, CDR2 FQNEAQ. Trimming stripped 5 bases from V and 6 bases from J, with 11 bases between. The CDR3 extends over 12 amino acids. The CDR3 is CASSPLYREQYF. DNA of the CDR3: TGTGCCAGCAGCCCCCTATATCGCGAGCAGTACTTC.

As regards this clonotype: Relative to the germline gene, one junction end is altered; a read error may explain this. The rearrangement links TRBV20-1 to TRBJ1-4, with 7 bases fitting TRBD1. Germline loops: CDR1 DFQATT, CDR2 SNEGSKA (reference sequence). The CDR3 runs 15 residues. CDR3: CSAQAPGGRGEKRFF. CDR3 coding DNA: TGCAGTGCACAAGCCCCAGGGGGAAGGGGCGAAAAACGGTTTTTT.

This clonotype was counted a few times. The V gene is TRBV20-1, the J gene TRBJ2-3; tentative D call: TRBD1 (6 bases). Trimming took off 5 bases at V and 4 bases at J, with 13 bases between the two ends. CDR3 length: 13 amino acids. From germline, CDR1 is DFQATT and CDR2 SNEGSKA (reference sequence). For the CDR3, the DNA is TGCAGTGCTGGCCCCGCAGGGGCAGATACGCAGTATTTT. Translating it yields CSAGPAGADTQYF.

The rearrangement uses TRBV27 and TRBJ2-3; 7 positions match TRBD1. The germline CDR1 and CDR2 sequences are MNHEY and SMNVEV (reference sequence). The CDR3 is 15 amino acids. The junction had 8 bases not matched to a gene; V was cut back by 2 bases and J by 6 bases. The DNA for the CDR3 is TGTGCCAGCAGTTTACCAGGGGGACCGGGCGATACGCAGTATTTT. Translation gives CASSLPGGPGDTQYF.

This clonotype was counted a few times. The V and J genes are TRBV7-2 and TRBJ1-1; TRBD1 matches at 8 bases. Germline V gene data show CDR1 as SGHTA and CDR2 as FQGNSA. V lost 5 bases, J lost 5 bases, and 4 bases stayed unmatched. This CDR3 comprises 13 residues. CDR3 protein: CASSPGGATEAFF. In DNA, the CDR3 is TGTGCCAGCAGCCCAGGGGGCGCGACTGAAGCTTTCTTT.

The chain couples TRBV24-1 to TRBJ2-1; 11 bases map to TRBD2. Per the germline V gene, CDR1 is KGHDR and CDR2 is SFDVKD. This CDR3 is built from 18 residues. J was trimmed by 5 bases and V by 0 bases; bases with no gene match: 8. The CDR3 DNA reads as TGTGCCACCAGTGATTTGTCGGGGCTAGCGGGGGGTCACAATGAGCAGTTCTTC. Translated: CATSDLSGLAGGHNEQFF.

The V call is TRBV20-1, the J call TRBJ2-7; perhaps TRBD1 as D (6 bases). V was clipped by 5 bases and J by 0 bases, with 17 bases between them. The CDR3 has 15 residues. Per germline, CDR1 DFQATT and CDR2 SNEGSKA (reference sequence). CDR3 nucleotide sequence: TGCAGTGCTCCCTCCGCCGGACAGAACTCCTACGAGCAGTACTTC. This translates into CSAPSAGQNSYEQYF.

The J gene is TRBJ2-1, the V gene TRBV5-1; 11 positions agree with TRBD1. The V and J ends lost 1 base and 6 bases, in that order; junction bases with no gene match: 6. CDR3 length: 16 amino acids. CDR1 SGHRS and CDR2 YFSETQ come from the germline V gene. The CDR3 bases are TGCGCCAGCAGCTTGTTCGGACAGGGGGCATTCAATGAGCAGTTCTTC. Amino acid sequence: CASSLFGQGAFNEQFF.

The V call is TRBV5-1, the J call TRBJ2-7; 8 bases match TRBD1. The germline V gene encodes CDR1 SGHRS and CDR2 YFSETQ. Germline trimming cut 0 bases from V and 2 bases from J; bases unmatched to any gene: 4. CDR3 size: 15 residues. CDR3 sequence: CASSLGDRWAYEQYF. The CDR3 region has the DNA TGCGCCAGCAGCTTGGGGGACAGGTGGGCCTACGAGCAGTACTTC.

This clonotype was seen a few times. The V call is TRBV6-6, the J call TRBJ2-4, with D tentatively TRBD1 or TRBD2 (5 bases each). The CDR3 sequence is 12 residues long. V dropped 2 bases and J dropped 11 bases, with 10 bases sitting between them. From germline, CDR1 is MNHNY and CDR2 SVGAGI (reference sequence). The CDR3 DNA sequence: TGTGCCAGCAGTTACGCGGTGGGGGTTCAGTACTTC. Amino acid sequence: CASSYAVGVQYF.

The chain has TRBV4-2 and TRBJ2-1; 11 bases fit TRBD2. The CDR3 extends over 18 amino acids. V was pared by 1 base and J by 6 bases, with 11 bases of the junction left unmatched. CDR1 and CDR2 from the germline V gene are LGHNA and YNFKEQ. The CDR3 region is CASSQARTGTSGGNEQFF. The DNA of the CDR3 is TGTGCCAGCAGCCAAGCGAGGACCGGGACTAGCGGAGGCAATGAGCAGTTCTTC.